This T cell receptor (beta chain) was obtained from a study of chemoradiotherapy in HPV16-positive cancers. Looking at the study overall: Candidate HPV-specific clones and shared TCR motifs came from a couple of HPV16-positive patients.

A word on this clone: What it recognizes is unknown.

This CDR3 is built from 11 residues. Germline CDR1 reads SGHTA; CDR2 reads FQGNSA. V was shortened by 5 bases and J by 8 bases, with 9 bases between the two germline ends. Clones were sequenced by immunoSEQ multiplex PCR, and TCRdb holds only the in-frame ones, with some missing. Of about 7,300 clones in the sample, roughly 89% were seen once. Overall study results and limits: For HPV16-positive patients, expanding HPV-responsive T cells associated with longer recurrence-free survival.

The sequenced sample was blood, obtained from a patient who underwent chemoradiotherapy. This clonotype was obtained from a human donor with HPV-associated anogenital cancer. This chain joins TRBV7-2 and TRBJ1-2; D unresolved. CDR3 in DNA: TGTGCCAGCAGCCCCGGGTTGGGCTACACCTTC. This gives the protein CASSPGLGYTF.